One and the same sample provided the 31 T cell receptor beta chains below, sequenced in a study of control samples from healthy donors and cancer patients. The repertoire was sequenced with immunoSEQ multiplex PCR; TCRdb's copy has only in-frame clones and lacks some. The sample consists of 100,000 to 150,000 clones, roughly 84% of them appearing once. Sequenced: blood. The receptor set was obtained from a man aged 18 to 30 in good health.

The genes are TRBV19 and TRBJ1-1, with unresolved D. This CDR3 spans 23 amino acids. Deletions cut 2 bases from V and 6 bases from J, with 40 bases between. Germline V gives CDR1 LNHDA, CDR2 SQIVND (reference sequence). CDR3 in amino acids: CASSIMNPQIRRPGATSTAEAFF. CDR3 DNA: TGTGCCAGTAGTATAATGAACCCCCAAATACGACGTCCGGGTGCGACTTCGACCGCTGAAGCTTTCTTT.

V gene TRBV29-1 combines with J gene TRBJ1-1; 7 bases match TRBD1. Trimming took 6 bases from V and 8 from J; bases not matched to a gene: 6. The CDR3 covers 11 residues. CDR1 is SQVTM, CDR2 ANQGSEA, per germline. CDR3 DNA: TGCAGCGTCGTTAGGACAGGAGAAGCTTTCTTT. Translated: CSVVRTGEAFF.

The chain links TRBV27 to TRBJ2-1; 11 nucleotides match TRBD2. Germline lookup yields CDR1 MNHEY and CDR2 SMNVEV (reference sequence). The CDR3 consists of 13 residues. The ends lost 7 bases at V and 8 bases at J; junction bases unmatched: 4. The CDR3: CASTVAGGDEQFF. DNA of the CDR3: TGTGCCAGCACCGTAGCGGGAGGGGATGAGCAGTTCTTC.

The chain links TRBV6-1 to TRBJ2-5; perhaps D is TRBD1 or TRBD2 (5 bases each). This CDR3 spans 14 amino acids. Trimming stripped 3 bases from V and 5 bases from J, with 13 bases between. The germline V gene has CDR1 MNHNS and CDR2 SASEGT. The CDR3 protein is CASSEWGNGETQYF. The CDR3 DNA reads TGTGCCAGCAGTGAGTGGGGGAACGGGGAGACCCAGTACTTC.

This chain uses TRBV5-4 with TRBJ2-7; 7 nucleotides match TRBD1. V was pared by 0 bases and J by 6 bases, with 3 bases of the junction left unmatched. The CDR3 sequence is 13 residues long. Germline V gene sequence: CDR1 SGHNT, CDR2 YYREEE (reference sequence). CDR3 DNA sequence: TGTGCCAGCAGCTTGGCCAGGGGGACCGAGCAGTACTTC. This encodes CASSLARGTEQYF.

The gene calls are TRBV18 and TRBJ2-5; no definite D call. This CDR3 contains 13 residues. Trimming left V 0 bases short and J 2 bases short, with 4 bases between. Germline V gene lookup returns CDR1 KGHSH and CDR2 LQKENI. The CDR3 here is CASSPPSQETQYF. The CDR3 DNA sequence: TGTGCCAGCTCACCACCCAGTCAAGAGACCCAGTACTTC.

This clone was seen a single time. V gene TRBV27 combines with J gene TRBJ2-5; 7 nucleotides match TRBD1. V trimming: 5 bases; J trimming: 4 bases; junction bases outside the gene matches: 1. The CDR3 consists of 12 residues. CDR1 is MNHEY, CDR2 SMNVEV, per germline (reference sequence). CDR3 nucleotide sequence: TGTGCCAGCAGTAACAGGGGAGAGACCCAGTACTTC. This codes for CASSNRGETQYF.

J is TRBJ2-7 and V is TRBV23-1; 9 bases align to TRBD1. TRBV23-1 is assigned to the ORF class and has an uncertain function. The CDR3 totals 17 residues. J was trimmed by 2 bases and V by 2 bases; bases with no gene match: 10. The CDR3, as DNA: TGCGCCAGCAGTCAACCAACAGGGGGCCCTAAGCCCTACGAGCAGTACTTC. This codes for CASSQPTGGPKPYEQYF.

This CDR3 reads CASSLWSGSSTDTQYF. The CDR3 DNA reads TGTGCCAGCAGTTTATGGTCCGGCTCTAGCACAGATACGCAGTATTTT. This chain connects TRBV27 to TRBJ2-3, with no clear D. V dropped 1 base and J dropped 0 bases, with 11 bases sitting between them. Germline V gene sequence: CDR1 MNHEY, CDR2 SMNVEV (reference sequence). This CDR3 comprises 16 residues.

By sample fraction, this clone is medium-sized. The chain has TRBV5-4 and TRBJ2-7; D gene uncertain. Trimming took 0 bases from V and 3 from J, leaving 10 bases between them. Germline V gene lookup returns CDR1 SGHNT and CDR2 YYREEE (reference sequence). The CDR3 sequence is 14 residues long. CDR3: CASSLDAVSYEQYF. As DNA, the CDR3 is TGTGCCAGCAGCTTGGACGCAGTCAGCTACGAGCAGTACTTC.

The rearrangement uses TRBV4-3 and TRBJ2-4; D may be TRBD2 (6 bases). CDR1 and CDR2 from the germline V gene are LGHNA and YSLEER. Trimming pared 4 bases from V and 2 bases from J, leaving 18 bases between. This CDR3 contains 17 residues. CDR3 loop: CASSLLWGDKTKNIQYF. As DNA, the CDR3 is TGCGCCAGCAGCCTTTTGTGGGGGGATAAAACCAAAAACATTCAGTACTTC.

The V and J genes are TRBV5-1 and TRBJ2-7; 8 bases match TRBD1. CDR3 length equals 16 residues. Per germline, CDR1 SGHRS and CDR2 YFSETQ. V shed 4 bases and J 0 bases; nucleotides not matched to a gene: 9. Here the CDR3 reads CASSPGQGLSSYEQYF. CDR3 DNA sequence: TGCGCCAGCAGCCCAGGACAGGGATTGAGCTCCTACGAGCAGTACTTC.

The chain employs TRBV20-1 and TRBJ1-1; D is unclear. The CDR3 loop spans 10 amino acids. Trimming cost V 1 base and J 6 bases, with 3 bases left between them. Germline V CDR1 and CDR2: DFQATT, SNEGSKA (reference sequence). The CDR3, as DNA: TGCAGTGCTAGAGTTGCTGAAGCTTTCTTT. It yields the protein CSARVAEAFF.

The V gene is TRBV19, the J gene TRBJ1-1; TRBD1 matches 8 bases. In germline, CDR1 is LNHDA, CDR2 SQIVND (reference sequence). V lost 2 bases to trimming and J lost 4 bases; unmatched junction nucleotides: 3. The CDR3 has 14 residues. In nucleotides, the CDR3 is TGTGCCAGTAGTATAAACAGGGGGGCCACTGAAGCTTTCTTT. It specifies CASSINRGATEAFF.

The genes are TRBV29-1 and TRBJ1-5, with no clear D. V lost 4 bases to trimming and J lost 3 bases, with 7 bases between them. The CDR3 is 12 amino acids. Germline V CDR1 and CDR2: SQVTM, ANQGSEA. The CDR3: CSVGTVNQPQHF. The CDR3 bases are TGCAGCGTTGGGACGGTCAATCAGCCCCAGCATTTT.

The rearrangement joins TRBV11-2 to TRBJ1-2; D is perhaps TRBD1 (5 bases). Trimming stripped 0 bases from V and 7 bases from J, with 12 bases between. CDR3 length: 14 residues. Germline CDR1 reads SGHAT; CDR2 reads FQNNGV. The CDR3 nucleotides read TGTGCCAGCAGCTTAGATGATACGGGACCTGGCTACACCTTC. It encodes CASSLDDTGPGYTF.

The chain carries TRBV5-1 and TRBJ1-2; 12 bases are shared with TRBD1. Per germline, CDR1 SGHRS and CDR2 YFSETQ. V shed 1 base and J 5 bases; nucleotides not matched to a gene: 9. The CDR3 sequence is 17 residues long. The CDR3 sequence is CASSLNSGTGGYYGYTF. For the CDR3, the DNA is TGCGCCAGCAGCTTGAATTCCGGGACAGGGGGCTATTATGGCTACACCTTC.

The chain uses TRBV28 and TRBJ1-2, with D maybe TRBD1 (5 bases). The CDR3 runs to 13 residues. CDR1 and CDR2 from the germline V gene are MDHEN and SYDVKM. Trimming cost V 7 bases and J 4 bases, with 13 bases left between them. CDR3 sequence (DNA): TGTGCCAGCACCTCGTCGAGGGGCTATGGCTACACCTTC. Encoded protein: CASTSSRGYGYTF.

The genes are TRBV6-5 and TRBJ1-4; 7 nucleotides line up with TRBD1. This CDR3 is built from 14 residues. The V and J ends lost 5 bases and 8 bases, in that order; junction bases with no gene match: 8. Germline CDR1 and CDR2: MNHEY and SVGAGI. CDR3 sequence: CASSTQGGGEKLFF. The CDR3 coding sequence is TGTGCCAGCAGTACTCAGGGGGGAGGCGAAAAACTGTTTTTT.

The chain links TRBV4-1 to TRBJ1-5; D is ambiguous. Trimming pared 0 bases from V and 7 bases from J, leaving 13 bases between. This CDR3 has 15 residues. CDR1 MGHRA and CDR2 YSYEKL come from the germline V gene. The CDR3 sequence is CASSQEKGLGQPQHF. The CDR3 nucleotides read TGCGCCAGCAGCCAAGAAAAGGGTTTGGGGCAGCCCCAGCATTTT.

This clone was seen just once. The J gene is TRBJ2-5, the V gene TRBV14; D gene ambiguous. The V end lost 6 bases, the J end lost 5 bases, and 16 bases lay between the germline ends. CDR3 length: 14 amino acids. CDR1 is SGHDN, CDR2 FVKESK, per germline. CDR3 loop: CASSQPWDRETQYF. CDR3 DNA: TGTGCCAGCAGTCAACCATGGGATCGGGAGACCCAGTACTTC.

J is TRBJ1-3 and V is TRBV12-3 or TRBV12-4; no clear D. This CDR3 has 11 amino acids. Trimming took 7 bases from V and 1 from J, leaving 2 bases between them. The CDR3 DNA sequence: TGTGCCAGCAAGTCTGGAAACACCATATATTTT. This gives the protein CASKSGNTIYF.

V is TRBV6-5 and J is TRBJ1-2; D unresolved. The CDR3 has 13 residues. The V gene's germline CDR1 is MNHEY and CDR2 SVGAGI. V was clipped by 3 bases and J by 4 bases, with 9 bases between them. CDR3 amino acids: CASSYGGSYGYTF. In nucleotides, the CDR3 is TGTGCCAGCAGTTATGGAGGGTCCTATGGCTACACCTTC.

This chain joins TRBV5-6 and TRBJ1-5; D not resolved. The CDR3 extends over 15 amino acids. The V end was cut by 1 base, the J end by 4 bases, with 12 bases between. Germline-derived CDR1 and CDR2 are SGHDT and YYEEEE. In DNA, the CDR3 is TGTGCCAGCAGCTTGTCAGGAGCGGGTAATCAGCCCCAGCATTTT. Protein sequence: CASSLSGAGNQPQHF. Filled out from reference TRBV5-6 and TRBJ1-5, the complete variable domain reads DAGVTQSPTHLIKTRGQQVTLRCSPKSGHDTVSWYQQALGQGPQFIFQYYEEEERQRGNFPDRFSGHQFPNYSSELNVNALLLGDSALYLCASSLSGAGNQPQHFGDGTRLSIL.

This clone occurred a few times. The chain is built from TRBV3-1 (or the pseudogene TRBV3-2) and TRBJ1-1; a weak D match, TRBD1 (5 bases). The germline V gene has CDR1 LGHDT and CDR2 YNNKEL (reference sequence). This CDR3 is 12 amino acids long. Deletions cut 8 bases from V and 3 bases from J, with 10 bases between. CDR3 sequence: CASRSTDTEAFF. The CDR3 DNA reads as TGTGCCAGCCGATCGACAGACACTGAAGCTTTCTTT.

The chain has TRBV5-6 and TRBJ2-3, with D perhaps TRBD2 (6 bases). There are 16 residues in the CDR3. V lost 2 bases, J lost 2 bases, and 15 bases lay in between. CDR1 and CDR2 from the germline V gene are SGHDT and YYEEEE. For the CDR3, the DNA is TGTGCCAGCAGCTTAACGGTCTCGGGAGACACAGATACGCAGTATTTT. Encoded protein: CASSLTVSGDTDTQYF.

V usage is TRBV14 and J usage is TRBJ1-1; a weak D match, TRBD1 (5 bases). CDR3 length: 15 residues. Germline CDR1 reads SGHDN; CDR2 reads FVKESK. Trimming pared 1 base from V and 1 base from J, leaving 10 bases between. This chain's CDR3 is CASSQVRDRNTEAFF. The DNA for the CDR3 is TGTGCCAGCAGCCAAGTCAGGGATAGGAACACTGAAGCTTTCTTT.

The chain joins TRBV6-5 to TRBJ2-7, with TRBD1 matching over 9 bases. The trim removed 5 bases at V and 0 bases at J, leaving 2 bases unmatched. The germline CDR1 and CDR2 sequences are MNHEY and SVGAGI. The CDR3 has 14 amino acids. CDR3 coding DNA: TGTGCCAGCAGTACGACAGGGGGCTCCTACGAGCAGTACTTC. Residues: CASSTTGGSYEQYF.

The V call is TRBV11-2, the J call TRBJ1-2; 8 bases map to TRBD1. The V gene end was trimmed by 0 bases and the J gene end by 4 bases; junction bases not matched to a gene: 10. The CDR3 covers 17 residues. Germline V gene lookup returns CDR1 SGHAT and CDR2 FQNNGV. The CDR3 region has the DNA TGTGCCAGCAGCTTAGATGAAAGGCCAGGGGGCTTCTATGGCTACACCTTC. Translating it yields CASSLDERPGGFYGYTF.

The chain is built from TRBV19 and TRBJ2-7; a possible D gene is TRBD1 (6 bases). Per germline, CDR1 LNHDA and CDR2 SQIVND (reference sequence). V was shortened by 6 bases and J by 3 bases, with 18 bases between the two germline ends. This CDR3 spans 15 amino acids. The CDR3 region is CASRYHQQGFYEQYF. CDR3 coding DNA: TGTGCCAGTAGATACCACCAACAGGGATTCTACGAGCAGTACTTC.

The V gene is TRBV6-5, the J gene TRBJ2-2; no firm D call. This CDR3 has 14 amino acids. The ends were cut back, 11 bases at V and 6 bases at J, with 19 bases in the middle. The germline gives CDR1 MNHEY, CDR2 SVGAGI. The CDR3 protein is CASLRHGYAGELFF. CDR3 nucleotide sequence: TGTGCCTCCCTTCGGCACGGGTACGCCGGGGAGCTGTTTTTT.